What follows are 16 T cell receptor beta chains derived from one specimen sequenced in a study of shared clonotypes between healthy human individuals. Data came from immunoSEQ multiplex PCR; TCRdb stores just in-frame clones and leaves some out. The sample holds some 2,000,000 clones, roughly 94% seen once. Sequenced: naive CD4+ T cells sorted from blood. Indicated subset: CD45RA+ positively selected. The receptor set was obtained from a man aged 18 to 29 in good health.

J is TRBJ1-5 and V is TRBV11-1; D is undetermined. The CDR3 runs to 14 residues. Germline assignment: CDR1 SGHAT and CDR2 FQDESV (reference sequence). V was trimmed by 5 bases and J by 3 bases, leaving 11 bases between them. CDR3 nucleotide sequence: TGTGCCAGCAGCACCGACTCCAACAATCAGCCCCAGCATTTT. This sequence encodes CASSTDSNNQPQHF.

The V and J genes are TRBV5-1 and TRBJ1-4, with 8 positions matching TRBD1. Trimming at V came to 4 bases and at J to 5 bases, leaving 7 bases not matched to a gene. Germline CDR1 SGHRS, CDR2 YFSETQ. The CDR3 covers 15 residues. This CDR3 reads CASSSFGTGNEKLFF. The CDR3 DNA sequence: TGCGCCAGCAGCAGCTTCGGGACAGGCAATGAAAAACTGTTTTTT.

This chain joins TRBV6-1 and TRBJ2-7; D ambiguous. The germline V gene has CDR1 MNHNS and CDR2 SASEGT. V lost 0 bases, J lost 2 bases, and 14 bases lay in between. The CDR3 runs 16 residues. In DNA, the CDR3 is TGTGCCAGCAGTGAAGCCCACCCTGGGGTCCCCTACGAGCAGTACTTC. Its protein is CASSEAHPGVPYEQYF.

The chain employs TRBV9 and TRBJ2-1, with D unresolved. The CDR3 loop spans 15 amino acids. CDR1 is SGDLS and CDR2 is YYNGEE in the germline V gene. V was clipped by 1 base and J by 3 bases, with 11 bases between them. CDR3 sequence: CASSVMEQHYNEQFF. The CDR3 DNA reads TGTGCCAGCAGCGTAATGGAACAGCACTACAATGAGCAGTTCTTC.

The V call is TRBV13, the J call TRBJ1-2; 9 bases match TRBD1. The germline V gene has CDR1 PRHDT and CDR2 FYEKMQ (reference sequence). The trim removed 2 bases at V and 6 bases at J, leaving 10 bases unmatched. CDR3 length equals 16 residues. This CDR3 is CASSLNWDRESDGYTF. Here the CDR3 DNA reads TGTGCCAGCAGCTTAAACTGGGACAGGGAGAGTGATGGCTACACCTTC.

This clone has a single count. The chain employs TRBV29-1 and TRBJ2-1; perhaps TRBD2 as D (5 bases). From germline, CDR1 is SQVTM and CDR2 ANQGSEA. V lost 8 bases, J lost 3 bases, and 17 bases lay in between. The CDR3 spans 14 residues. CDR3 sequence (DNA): TGCAGCCCCTCCCGGAGAGGGCGCTACAATGAGCAGTTCTTC. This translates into CSPSRRGRYNEQFF.

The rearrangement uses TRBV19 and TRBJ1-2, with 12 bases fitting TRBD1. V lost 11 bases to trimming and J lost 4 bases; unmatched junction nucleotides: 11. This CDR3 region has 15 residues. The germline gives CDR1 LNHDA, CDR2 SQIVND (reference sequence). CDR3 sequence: CAAGDRGQMGYGYTF. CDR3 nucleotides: TGTGCCGCCGGGGACAGGGGGCAAATGGGCTATGGCTACACCTTC.

The CDR3 spells CASSQTQGSSYNSPLHF. CDR3 sequence (DNA): TGTGCCAGCAGTCAAACCCAGGGGAGCTCCTATAATTCACCCCTCCACTTT. This chain connects TRBV27 to TRBJ1-6; possible D gene TRBD1, 6 bases. This CDR3 comprises 17 residues. V was cut by 5 bases and J by 0 bases, with 14 bases left in between. Germline lookup yields CDR1 MNHEY and CDR2 SMNVEV (reference sequence).

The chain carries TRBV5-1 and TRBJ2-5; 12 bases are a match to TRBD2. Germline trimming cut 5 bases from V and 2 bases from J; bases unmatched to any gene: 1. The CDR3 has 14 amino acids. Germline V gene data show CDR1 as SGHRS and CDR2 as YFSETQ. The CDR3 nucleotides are TGCGCCAGCAGGACTAGCGGGGGACAAGAGACCCAGTACTTC. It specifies CASRTSGGQETQYF.

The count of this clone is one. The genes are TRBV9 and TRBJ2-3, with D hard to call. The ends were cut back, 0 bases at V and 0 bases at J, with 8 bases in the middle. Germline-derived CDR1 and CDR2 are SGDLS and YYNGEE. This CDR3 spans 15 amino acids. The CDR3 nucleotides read TGTGCCAGCAGCGTAGGTGAGCGAAGCACAGATACGCAGTATTTT. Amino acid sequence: CASSVGERSTDTQYF.

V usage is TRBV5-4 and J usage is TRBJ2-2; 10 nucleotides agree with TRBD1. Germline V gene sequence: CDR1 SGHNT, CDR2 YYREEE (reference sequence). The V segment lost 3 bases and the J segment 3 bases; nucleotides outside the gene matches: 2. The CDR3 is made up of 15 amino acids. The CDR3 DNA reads TGTGCCAGCAGCTCAGGGACAGGGGACACCGGGGAGCTGTTTTTT. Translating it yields CASSSGTGDTGELFF.

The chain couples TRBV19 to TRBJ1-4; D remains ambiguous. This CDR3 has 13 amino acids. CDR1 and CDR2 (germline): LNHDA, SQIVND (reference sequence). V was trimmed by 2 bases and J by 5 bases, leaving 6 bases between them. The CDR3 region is CASSISRNEKLFF. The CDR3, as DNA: TGTGCCAGTAGTATATCCAGAAATGAAAAACTGTTTTTT. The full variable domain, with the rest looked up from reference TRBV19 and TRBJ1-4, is DGGITQSPKYLFRKEGQNVTLSCEQNLNHDAMYWYRQDPGQGLRLIYYSQIVNDFQKGDIAEGYSVSREKKESFPLTVTSAQKNPTAFYLCASSISRNEKLFFGSGTQLSVL.

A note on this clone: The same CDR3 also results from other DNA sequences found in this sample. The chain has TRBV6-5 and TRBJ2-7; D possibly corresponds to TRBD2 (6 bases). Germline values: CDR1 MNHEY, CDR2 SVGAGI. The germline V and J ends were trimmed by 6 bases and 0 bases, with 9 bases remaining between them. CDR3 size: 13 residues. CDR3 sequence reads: CASSPGSSYEQYF. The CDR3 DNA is TGTGCCAGCAGCCCCGGGAGCTCCTACGAGCAGTACTTC.

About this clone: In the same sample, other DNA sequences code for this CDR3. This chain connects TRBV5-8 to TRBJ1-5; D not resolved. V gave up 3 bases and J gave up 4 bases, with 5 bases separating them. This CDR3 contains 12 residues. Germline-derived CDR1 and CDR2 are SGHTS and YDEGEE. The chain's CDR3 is CASSSQNQPQHF. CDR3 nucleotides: TGTGCCAGCAGCTCCCAAAATCAGCCCCAGCATTTT.

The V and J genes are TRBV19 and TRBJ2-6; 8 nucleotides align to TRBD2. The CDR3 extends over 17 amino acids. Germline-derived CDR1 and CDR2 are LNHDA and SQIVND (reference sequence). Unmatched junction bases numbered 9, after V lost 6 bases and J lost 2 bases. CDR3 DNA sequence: TGTGCCAGTAGAACGAGTAGCGGGGAAACTGGGGCCAACGTCCTGACTTTC. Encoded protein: CASRTSSGETGANVLTF.

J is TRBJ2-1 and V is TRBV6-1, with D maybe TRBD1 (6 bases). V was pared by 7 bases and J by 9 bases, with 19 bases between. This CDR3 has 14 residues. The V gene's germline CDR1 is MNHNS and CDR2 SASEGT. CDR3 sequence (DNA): TGTGCCAGCACCCAAGGGGGTCAGATCGGTGAGCAGTTCTTC. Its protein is CASTQGGQIGEQFF.